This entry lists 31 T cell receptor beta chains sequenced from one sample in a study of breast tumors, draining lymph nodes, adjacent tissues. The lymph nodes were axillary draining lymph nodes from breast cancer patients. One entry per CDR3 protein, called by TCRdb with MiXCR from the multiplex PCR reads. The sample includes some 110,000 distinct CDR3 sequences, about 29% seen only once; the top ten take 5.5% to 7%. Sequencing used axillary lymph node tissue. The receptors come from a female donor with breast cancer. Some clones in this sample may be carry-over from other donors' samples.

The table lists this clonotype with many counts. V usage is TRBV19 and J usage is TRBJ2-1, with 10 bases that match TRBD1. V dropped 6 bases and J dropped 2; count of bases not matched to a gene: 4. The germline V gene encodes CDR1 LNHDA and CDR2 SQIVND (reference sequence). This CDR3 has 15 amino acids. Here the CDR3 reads CASRPGQGAYNEQFF. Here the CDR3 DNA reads TGTGCCAGTAGACCAGGACAGGGGGCCTACAATGAGCAGTTCTTC.

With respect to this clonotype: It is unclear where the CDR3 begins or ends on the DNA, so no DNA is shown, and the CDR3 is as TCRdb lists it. CDR3 protein: CASFYICSARPWTGGTGNTIYF. V gene TRBV11-2 combines with J gene TRBJ1-3; the table calls TRBD1, which could not be checked here. Germline CDR1 and CDR2: SGHAT and FQNNGV. The CDR3 adds up to 22 amino acids, both ends counted.

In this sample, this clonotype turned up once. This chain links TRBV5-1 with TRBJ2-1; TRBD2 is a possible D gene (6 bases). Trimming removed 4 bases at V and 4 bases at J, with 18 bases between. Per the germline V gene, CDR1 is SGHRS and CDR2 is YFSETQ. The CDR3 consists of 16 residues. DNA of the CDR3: TGCGCCAGCAGCCGGGAGAACACCGGGGGTTACAATGAGCAGTTCTTC. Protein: CASSRENTGGYNEQFF.

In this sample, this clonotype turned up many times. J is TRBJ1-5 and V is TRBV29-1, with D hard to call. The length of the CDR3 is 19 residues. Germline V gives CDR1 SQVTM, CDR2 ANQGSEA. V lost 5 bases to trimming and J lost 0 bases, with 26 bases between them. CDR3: CSVLSPIHPERYSNQPQHF. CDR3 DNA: TGCAGCGTTCTTAGCCCCATTCACCCTGAGCGGTATAGCAATCAGCCCCAGCATTTT.

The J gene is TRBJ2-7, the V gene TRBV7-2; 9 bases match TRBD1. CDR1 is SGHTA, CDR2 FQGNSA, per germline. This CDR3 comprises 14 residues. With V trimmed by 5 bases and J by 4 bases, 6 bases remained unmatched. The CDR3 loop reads CASSPGTGIYEQYF. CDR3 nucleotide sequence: TGTGCCAGCAGCCCGGGGACAGGGATTTACGAGCAGTACTTC.

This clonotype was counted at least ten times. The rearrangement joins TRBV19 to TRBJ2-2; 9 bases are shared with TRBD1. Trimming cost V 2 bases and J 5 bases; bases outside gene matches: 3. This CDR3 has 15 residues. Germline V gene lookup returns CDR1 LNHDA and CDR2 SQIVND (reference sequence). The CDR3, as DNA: TGTGCCAGTAGTATAAGGGGGACAGGGACCGGGGAGCTGTTTTTT. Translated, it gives CASSIRGTGTGELFF.

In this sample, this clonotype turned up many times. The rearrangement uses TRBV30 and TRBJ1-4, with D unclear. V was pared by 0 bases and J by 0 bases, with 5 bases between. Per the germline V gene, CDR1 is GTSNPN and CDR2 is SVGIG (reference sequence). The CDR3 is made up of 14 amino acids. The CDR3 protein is CAWSVVSTNEKLFF. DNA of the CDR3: TGTGCCTGGAGTGTAGTTTCAACTAATGAAAAACTGTTTTTT.

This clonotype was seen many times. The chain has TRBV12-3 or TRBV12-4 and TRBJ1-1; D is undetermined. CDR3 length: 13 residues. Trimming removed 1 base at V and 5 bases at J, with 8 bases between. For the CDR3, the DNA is TGTGCCAGCAGTTTAGGGGAAAGGACTGAAGCTTTCTTT. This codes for CASSLGERTEAFF.

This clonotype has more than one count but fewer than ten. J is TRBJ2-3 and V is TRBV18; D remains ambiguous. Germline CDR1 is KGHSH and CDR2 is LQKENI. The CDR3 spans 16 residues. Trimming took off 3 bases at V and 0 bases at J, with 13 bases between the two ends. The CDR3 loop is CASSPLWRSSTDTQYF. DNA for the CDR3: TGTGCCAGCTCACCCCTTTGGCGGTCTAGCACAGATACGCAGTATTTT. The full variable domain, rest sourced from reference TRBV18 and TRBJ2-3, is NAGVMQNPRHLVRRRGQEARLRCSPMKGHSHVYWYRQLPEEGLKFMVYLQKENIIDESGMPKERFSAEFPKEGPSILRIQQVVRGDSAAYFCASSPLWRSSTDTQYFGPGTRLTVL.

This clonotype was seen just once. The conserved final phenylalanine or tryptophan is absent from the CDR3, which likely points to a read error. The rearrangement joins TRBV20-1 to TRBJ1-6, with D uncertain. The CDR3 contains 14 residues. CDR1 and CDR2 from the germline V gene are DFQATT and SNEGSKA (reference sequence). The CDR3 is CSARQSSYSSPLHL. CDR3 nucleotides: TGCAGTGCTAGGCAGAGCTCCTATAGTTCACCCCTCCACCTT.

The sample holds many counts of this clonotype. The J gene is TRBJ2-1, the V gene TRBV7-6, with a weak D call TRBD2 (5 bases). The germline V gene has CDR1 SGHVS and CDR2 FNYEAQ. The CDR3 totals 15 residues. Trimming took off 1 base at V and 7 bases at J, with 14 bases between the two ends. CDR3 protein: CASSLGREVRNEQFF. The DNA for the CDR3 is TGTGCCAGCAGCTTAGGTCGGGAAGTCCGGAATGAGCAGTTCTTC.

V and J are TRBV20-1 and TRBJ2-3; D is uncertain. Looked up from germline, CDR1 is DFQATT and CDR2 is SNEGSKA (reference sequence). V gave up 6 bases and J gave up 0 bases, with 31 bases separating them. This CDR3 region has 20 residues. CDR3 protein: CSARSPDPESQALSTDTQYF. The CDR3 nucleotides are TGCAGTGCCAGATCGCCGGACCCCGAGAGTCAGGCACTTAGCACAGATACGCAGTATTTT.

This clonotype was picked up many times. CDR3 protein: CASSRGRSYEQYF. The CDR3 bases are TGTGCCAGCAGTCGGGGCCGCTCATACGAGCAGTACTTC. The V and J genes are TRBV6-5 and TRBJ2-7; possibly TRBD1 or TRBD2 for D (5 bases each). The CDR3 length is 13 residues. Trimming removed 5 bases from V and 4 bases from J, with 12 bases in between. Germline CDR1 is MNHEY and CDR2 is SVGAGI.

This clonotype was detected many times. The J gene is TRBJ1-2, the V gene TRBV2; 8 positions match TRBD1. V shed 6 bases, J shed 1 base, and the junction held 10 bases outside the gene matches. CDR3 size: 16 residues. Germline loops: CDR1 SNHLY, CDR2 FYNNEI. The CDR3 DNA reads TGTGCCAGCAGGGACAGGACAGGGCCCCTTAACTATGGCTACACCTTC. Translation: CASRDRTGPLNYGYTF.

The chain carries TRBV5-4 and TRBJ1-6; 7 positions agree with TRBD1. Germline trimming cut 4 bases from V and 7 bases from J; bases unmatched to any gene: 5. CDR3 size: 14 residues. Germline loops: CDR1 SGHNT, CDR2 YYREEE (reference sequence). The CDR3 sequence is CASSAGQYNSPLHF. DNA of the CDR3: TGTGCCAGCAGCGCGGGACAGTACAATTCACCCCTCCACTTT.

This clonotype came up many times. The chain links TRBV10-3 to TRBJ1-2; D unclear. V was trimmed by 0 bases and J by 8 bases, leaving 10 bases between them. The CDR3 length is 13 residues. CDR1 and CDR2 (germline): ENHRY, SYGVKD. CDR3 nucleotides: TGTGCCATCAGTGAGTCAATGTTGGAGGGCTACACCTTC. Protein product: CAISESMLEGYTF.

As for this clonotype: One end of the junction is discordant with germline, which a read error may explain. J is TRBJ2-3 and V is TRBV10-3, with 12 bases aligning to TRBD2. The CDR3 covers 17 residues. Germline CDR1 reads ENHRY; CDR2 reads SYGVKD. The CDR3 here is CAVSDLTSTSGGDTPYF. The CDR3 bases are TGTGCCGTCAGTGACCTTACTTCGACTAGCGGGGGAGATACGCCGTATTTT.

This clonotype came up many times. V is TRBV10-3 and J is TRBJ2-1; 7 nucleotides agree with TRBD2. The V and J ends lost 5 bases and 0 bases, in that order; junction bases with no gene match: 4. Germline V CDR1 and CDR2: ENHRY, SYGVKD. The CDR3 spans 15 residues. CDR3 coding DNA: TGTGCCATCAGTCCCTCGGGGGGCTCCTACAATGAGCAGTTCTTC. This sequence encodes CAISPSGGSYNEQFF.

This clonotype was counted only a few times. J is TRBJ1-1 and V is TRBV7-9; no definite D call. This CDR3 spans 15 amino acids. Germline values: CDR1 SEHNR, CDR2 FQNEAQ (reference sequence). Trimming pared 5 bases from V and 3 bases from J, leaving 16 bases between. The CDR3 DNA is TGTGCCAGCAGCCCCGGGCCCCAGGTGTACACTGAAGCTTTCTTT. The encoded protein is CASSPGPQVYTEAFF.

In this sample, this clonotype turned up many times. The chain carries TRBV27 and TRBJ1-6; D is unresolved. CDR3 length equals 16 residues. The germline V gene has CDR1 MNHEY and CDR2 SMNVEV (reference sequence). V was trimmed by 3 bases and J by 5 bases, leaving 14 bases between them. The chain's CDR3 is CASSFSPGRNNSPLHF. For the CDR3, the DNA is TGTGCCAGCAGTTTTAGCCCGGGCAGGAATAATTCACCCCTCCACTTT.

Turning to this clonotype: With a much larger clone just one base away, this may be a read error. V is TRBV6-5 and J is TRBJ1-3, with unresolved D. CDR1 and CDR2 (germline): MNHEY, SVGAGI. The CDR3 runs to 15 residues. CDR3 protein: CASSHSPSSGNTIYF. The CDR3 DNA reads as TGTGCCAGCAGTCACTCTCCCAGCTCTGGAAACACCATATATTTT.

CDR3 sequence: CSARGSGELYYGYTF. CDR3 DNA sequence: TGCAGTGCTAGAGGATCGGGGGAATTGTACTATGGCTACACCTTC. This rearrangement joins TRBV20-1 to TRBJ1-2; weak D call: TRBD1 (5 bases). The CDR3 runs 15 residues. Trimming removed 1 base from V and 3 bases from J, with 15 bases in between. Per the germline V gene, CDR1 is DFQATT and CDR2 is SNEGSKA (reference sequence).

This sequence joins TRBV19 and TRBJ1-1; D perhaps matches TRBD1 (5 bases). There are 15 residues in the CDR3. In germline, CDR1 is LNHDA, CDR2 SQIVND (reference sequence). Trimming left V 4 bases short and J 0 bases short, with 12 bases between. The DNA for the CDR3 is TGTGCCAGTAGTAGAGGGGTGGGCCTGAACACTGAAGCTTTCTTT. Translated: CASSRGVGLNTEAFF. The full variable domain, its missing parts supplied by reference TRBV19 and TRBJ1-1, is DGGITQSPKYLFRKEGQNVTLSCEQNLNHDAMYWYRQDPGQGLRLIYYSQIVNDFQKGDIAEGYSVSREKKESFPLTVTSAQKNPTAFYLCASSRGVGLNTEAFFGQGTRLTVV.

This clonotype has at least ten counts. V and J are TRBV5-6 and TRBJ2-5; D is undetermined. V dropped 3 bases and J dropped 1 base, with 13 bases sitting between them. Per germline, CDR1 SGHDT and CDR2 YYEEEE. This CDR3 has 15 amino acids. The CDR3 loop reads CASSSRKASQETQYF. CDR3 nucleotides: TGTGCCAGCAGCTCACGAAAGGCCTCCCAAGAGACCCAGTACTTC.

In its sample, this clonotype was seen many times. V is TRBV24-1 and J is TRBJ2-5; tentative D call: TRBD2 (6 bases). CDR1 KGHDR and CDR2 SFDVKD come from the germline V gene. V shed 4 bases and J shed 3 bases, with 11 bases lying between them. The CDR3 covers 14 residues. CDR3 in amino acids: CATSDNGGEETQYF. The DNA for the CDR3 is TGTGCCACCAGTGACAACGGAGGGGAAGAGACCCAGTACTTC.

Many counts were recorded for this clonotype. The CDR3 region is CASSPSDSLYGYTF. The CDR3 coding sequence is TGTGCCAGCAGCCCTTCTGACAGCCTCTATGGCTACACCTTC. The chain uses TRBV4-2 and TRBJ1-2; TRBD1 is a possible D gene (5 bases). CDR1 and CDR2 from the germline V gene are LGHNA and YNFKEQ. V lost 4 bases, J lost 4 bases, and 13 bases lay in between. CDR3 length: 14 residues.

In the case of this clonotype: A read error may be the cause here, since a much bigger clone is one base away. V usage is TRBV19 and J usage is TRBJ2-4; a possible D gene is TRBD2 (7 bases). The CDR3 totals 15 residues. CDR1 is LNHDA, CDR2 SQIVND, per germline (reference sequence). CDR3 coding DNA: TGTGCCAGCAGCCCCCGGGGGGCTGGGAAAAACATTCAGTGCTTC. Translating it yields CASSPRGAGKNIQCF.

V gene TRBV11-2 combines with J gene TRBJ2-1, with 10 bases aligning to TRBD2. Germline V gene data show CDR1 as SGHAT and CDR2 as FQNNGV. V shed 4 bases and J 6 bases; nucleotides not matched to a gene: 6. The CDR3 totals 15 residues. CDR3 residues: CASSYPSGSGNEQFF. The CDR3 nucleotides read TGTGCCAGCAGCTACCCTAGCGGGAGCGGCAATGAGCAGTTCTTC.

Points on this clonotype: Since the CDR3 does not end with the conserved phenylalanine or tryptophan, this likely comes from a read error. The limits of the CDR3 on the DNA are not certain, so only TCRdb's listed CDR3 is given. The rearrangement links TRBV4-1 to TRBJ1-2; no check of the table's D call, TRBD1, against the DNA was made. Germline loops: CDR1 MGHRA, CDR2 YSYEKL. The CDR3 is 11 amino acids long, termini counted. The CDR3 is CASAGGHGYAI.

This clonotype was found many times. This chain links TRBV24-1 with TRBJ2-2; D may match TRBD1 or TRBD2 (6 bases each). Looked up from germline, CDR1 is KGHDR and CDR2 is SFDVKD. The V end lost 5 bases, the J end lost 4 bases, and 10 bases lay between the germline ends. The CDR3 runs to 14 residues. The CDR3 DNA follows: TGTGCCACCAGTGTCGGAGGGGGCACCGGGGAGCTGTTTTTT. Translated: CATSVGGGTGELFF.

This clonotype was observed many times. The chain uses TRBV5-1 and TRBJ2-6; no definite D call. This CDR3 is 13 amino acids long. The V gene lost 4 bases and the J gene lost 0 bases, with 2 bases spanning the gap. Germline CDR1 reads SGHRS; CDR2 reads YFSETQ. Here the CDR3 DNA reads TGCGCCAGCAGCGACTCTGGGGCCAACGTCCTGACTTTC. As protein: CASSDSGANVLTF. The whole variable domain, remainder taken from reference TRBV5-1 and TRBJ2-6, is KAGVTQTPRYLIKTRGQQVTLSCSPISGHRSVSWYQQTPGQGLQFLFEYFSETQRNKGNFPGRFSGRQFSNSRSEMNVSTLELGDSALYLCASSDSGANVLTFGAGSRLTVL.